This TCR beta chain was recovered during a study of T cells after yellow fever vaccination. The study's findings and limits: Among primary-vaccination clones, most reappeared after the booster, at roughly 95% for CD4 and under 90% for CD8.

This clonotype was recorded a few times. No antigen is known for it. TCRdb analysed the 5' RACE reads with MiXCR anew, one entry per CDR3 protein. The data show hundreds of thousands of distinct CDR3 sequences, with over 8% seen just once and approximately 18% held by the top ten. The germline V and J ends were trimmed by 6 bases and 4 bases, with 11 bases remaining between them. Germline CDR1 reads ENHRY; CDR2 reads SYGVKD. The length of the CDR3 is 13 residues. The material sequenced was PBMCs, taken on the day of the first yellow fever vaccination. This rearrangement joins TRBV10-3 to TRBJ2-3; D might be TRBD2 (6 bases). This receptor was identified in a man between 18 and 35 years old who received the YFV17D yellow fever vaccine. The CDR3: CAIRETGADTQYF. The CDR3 DNA follows: TGTGCCATCAGGGAGACGGGGGCAGATACGCAGTATTTT.